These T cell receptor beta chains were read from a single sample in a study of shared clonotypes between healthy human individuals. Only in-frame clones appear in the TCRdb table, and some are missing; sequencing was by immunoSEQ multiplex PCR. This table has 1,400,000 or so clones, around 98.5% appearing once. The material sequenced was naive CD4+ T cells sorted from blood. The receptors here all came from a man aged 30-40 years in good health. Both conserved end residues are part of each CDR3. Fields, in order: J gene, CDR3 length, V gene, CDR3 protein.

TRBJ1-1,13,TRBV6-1,CASELIRNTEAFF
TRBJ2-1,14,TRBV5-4,CASSGTVQFNEQFF
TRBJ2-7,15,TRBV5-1,CASSLTGLSSYEQYF
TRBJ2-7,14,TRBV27,CASSFSGQGYEQYF
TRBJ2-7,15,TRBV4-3,CASSRRLAGTYEQYF
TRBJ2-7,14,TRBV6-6,CASRTGLSSYEQYF
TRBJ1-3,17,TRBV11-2,CASSLVGSTQIGNTIYF
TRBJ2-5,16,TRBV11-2,CATQLGSGWARETQYF
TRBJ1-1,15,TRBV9,CASSVGPGGNTEAFF
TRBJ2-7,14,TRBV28,CASKLNRVPYEQYF
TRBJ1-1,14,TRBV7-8,CASSLWGVGTEAFF
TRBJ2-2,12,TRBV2,CASSERSGELFF
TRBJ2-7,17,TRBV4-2,CASSQEDRASGSYEQYF
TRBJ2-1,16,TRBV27,CASSPAPAGGNNEQFF
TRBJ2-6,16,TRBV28,CASVRGRISGANVLTF
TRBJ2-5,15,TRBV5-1,CASSLMQGVGETQYF
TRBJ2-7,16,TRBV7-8,CASSLNPSGSFYEQYF
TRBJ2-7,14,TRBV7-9,CASSYHRDSYEQYF
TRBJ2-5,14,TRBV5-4,CASRPGTVQETQYF
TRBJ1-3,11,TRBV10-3,CAITRGNTIYF
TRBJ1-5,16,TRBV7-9,CASSRVRGAGDQPQHF
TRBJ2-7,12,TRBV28,CASSPDRDEQYF
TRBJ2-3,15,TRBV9,CASSRELAGADTQYF
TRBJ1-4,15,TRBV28,CASSATGETNEKLFF
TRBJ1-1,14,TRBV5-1,CASSPDRMNTEAFF
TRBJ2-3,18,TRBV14,CASSQERGTGFRTDTQYF
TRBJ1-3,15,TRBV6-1,CATSGTRSSGNTIYF
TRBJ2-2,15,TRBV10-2,CASRTGHTNTGELFF
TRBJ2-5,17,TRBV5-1,CASSWTPPLAGVETQYF
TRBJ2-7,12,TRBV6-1,CASGRTANEQYF
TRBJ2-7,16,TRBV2,CASSVPPDPSQYEQYF
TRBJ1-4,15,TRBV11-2,CASSLTPDRNEKLFF
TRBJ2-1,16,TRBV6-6,CASSYSGLADGNEQFF
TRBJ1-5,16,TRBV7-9,CASSSWGGVSNQPQHF
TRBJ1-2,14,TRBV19,CASNPDRTNYGYTF
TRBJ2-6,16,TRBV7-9,CASSLARGTGANVLTF
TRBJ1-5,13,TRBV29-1,CSALEDSNQPQHF
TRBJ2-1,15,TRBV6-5,CASSYLTGLDNEQFF
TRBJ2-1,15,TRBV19,CASRMGLAGYNEQFF
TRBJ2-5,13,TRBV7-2,CASSLARKETQYF
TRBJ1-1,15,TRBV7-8,CASSLVGRGDTEAFF
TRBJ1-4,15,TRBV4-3,CASSQDSGSGEKLFF
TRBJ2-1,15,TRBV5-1,CASSGSSGIYNEQFF
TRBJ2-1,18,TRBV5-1,CASSSTLGADEPYNEQFF
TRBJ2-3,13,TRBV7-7,CASSLVVSSTQYF
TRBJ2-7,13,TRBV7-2,CASSSSGPYEQYF
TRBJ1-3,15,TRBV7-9,CASSVGRTSGNTIYF